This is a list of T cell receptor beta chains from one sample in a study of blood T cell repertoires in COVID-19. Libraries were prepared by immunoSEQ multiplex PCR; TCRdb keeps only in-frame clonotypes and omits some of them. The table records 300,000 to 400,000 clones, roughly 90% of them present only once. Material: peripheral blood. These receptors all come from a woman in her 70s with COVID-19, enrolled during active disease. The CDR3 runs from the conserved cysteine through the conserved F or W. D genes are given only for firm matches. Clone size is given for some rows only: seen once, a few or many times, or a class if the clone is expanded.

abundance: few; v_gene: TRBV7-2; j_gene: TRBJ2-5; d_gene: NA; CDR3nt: TGTGCCAGCAGTCCGGAGCAGACCCAGTACTTC; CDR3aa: CASSPEQTQYF
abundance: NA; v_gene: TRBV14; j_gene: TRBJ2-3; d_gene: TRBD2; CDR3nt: TGTGCCAGCAGCCACCGACTAGCGGGGGGGAGAGATACGCAGTATTTT; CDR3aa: CASSHRLAGGRDTQYF
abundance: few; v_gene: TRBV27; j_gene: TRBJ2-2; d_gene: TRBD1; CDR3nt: TGTGCCAGCAGTTCCGGGACAGGGGCGATCACCGGGGAGCTGTTTTTT; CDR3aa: CASSSGTGAITGELFF
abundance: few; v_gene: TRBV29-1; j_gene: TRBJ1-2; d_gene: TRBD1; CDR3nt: TGCAGCGTTGCCCAATCGACAGGGGCCGGTGGCTACACCTTC; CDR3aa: CSVAQSTGAGGYTF
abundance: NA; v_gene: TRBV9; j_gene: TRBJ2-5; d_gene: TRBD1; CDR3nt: TGTGCCAGCAGCGGGGGACAGGGGGCCGGGGAGACCCAGTACTTC; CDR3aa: CASSGGQGAGETQYF
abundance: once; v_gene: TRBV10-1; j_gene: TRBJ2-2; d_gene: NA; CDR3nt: TGCGCCAGCAGTGGAGGCGGAGGGGGCCGGAGGGAGCTGTTTTTT; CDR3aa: CASSGGGGGRRELFF
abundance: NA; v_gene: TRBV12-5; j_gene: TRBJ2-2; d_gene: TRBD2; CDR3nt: TGTGCTAGTGGCTCGGGACTAGCGGGGCCCAGGGAGCTGTTTTTT; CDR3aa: CASGSGLAGPRELFF
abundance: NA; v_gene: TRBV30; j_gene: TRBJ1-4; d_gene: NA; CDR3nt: TGTGCCTGGAGCGGGGGTGAACAGTCAACTTATGAAAAACTGTTTTTT; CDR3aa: CAWSGGEQSTYEKLFF
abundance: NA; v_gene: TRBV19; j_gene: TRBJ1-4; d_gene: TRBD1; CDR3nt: TGTGCCAGTAGTCCCGCCGGACAGGTTCGAGGGGGTGAAAAACTGTTTTTT; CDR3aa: CASSPAGQVRGGEKLFF
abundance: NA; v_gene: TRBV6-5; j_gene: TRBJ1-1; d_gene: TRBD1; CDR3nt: TGTGCCAGCAGCGGGACAGTGAACACTGAAGCTTTCTTT; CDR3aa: CASSGTVNTEAFF
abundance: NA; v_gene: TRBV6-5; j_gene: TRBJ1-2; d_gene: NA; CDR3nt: TGTGCCAGCAGTCAGACAGCTACGTATGGCTACACCTTC; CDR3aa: CASSQTATYGYTF
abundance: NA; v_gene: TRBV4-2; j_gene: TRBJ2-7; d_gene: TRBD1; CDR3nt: TGTGCCAGCAGCCGGACAGGACAGGCAGAAGCCTACGAGCAGTACTTC; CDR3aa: CASSRTGQAEAYEQYF
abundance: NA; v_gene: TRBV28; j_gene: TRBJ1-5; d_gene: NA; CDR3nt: TGTGCCAGCAGTTTATGGGACAGTTTTAATCAGCCCCAGCATTTT; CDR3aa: CASSLWDSFNQPQHF
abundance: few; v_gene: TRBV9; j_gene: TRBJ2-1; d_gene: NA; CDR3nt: TGTGCCAGCAGCGCGTACGGGAGCTCCTACAATGAGCAGTTCTTC; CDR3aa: CASSAYGSSYNEQFF
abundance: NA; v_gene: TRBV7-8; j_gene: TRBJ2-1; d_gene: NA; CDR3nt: TGTGCCAGCAGCTTAGTGGCTAGTTCCTACAATGAGCAGTTCTTC; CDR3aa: CASSLVASSYNEQFF
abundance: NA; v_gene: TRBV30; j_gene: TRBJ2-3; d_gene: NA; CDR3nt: TGTGCCTGGAGTCCGGGGAGCACAGATACGCAGTATTTT; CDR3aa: CAWSPGSTDTQYF
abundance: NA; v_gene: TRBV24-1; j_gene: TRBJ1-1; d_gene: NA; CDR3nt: TGTGCCACCAGTAAAGGGGGCACTGAAGCTTTCTTT; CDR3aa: CATSKGGTEAFF